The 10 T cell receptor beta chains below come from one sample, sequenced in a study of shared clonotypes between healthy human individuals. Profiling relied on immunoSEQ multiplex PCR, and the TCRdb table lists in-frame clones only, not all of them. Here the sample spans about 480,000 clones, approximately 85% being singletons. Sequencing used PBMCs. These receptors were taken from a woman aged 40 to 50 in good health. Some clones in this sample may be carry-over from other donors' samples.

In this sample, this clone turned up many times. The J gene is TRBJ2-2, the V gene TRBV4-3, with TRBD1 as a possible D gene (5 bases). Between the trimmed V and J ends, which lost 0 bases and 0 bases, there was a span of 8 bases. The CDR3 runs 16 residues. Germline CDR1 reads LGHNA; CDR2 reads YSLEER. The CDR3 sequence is CASSQEVQANTGELFF. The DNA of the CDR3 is TGCGCCAGCAGCCAAGAGGTACAGGCGAACACCGGGGAGCTGTTTTTT.

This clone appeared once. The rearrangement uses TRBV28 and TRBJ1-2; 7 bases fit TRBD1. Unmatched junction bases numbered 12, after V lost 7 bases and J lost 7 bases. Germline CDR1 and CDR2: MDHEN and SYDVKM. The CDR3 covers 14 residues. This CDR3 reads CASNPRGGPAGYTF. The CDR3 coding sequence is TGTGCCAGCAACCCCAGGGGGGGGCCGGCTGGCTACACCTTC.

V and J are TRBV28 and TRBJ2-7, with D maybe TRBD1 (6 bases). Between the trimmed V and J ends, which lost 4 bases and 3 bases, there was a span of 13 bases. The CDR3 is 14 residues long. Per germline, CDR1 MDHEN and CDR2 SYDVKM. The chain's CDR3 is CASSSQDRNYEQYF. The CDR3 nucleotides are TGTGCCAGCAGTTCCCAGGACAGAAACTACGAGCAGTACTTC.

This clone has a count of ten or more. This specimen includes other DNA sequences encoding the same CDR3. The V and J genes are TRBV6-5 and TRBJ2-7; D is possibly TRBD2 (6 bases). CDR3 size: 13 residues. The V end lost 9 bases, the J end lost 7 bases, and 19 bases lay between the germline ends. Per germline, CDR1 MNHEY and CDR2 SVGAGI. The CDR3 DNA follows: TGTGCCAGTGGTGGAGTTCGGGAGAGTGAGCAGTACTTC. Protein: CASGGVRESEQYF.

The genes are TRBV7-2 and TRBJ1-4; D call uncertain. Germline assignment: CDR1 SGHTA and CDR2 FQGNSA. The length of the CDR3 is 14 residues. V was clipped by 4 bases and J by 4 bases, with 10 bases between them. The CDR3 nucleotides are TGTGCCAGCAGCTCAGGACGGAATAATGAAAAACTGTTTTTT. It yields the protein CASSSGRNNEKLFF.

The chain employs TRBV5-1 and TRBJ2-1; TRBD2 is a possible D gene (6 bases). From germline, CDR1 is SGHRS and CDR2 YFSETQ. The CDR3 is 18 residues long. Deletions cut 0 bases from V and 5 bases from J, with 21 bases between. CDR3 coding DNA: TGCGCCAGCAGCTTGGAGGCGCTTCATACTAGCAGCAACAATGAGCAGTTCTTC. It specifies CASSLEALHTSSNNEQFF.

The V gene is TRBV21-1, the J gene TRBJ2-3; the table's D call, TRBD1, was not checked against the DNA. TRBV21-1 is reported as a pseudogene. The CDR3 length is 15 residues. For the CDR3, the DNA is TGTGCCAGCAGCAACCGAGGACAGGGATCAGATACGCAGTATTTT. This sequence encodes CASSNRGQGSDTQYF.

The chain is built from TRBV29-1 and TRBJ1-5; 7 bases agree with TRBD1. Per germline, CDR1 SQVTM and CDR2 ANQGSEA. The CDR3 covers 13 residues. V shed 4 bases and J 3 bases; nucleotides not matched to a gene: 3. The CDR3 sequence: CSVAGQVNQPQHF. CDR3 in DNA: TGCAGCGTTGCCGGACAGGTCAATCAGCCCCAGCATTTT.

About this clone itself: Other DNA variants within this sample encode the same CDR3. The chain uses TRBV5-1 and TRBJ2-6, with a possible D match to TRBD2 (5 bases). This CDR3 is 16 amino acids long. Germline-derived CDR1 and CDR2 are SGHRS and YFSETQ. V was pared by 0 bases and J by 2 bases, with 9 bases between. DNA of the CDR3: TGCGCCAGCAGCTTGGTAGCCGGGACTGGGGCCAACGTCCTGACTTTC. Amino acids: CASSLVAGTGANVLTF.

CDR3 in amino acids: CASSFVSGNTEAFF. The CDR3 DNA reads as TGTGCCAGCAGTTTCGTGAGCGGGAACACTGAAGCTTTCTTT. The chain joins TRBV27 to TRBJ1-1; the D is unclear. V lost 3 bases and J lost 1, with 9 bases in between. Germline-derived CDR1 and CDR2 are MNHEY and SMNVEV (reference sequence). The CDR3 length is 14 residues.